These 8 T cell receptor beta chains came from one sample sequenced in a study of response to subunit inactivated influenza vaccine. TCRdb passed the RT-PCR reads through MiXCR, listing each CDR3 protein once. The sample consists of about 500,000 distinct CDR3 sequences, 15% to 20% of them appearing once. This sample comprised CD4+ T cells sorted from PBMCs, obtained around 25 months after vaccination. The receptors originated from a man between 50 and 69 years old who received an inactivated influenza vaccine.

This clonotype was picked up a small number of times. The V and J genes are TRBV28 and TRBJ1-4; D remains unclear. Germline loops: CDR1 MDHEN, CDR2 SYDVKM. CDR3 length: 14 residues. Trimming pared 6 bases from V and 7 bases from J, leaving 15 bases between. The CDR3 sequence is CASRRVNRGEKLFF. The CDR3 DNA reads TGTGCCAGCAGGCGAGTCAACCGGGGTGAAAAACTGTTTTTT.

This clonotype was counted a few times. The CDR3 is CSARDTGIQFF. The CDR3 DNA reads TGCAGTGCTAGAGATACAGGAATACAGTTCTTC. This chain uses TRBV20-1 with TRBJ2-1, with TRBD1 as a possible D gene (5 bases). The germline V gene encodes CDR1 DFQATT and CDR2 SNEGSKA (reference sequence). The CDR3 has 11 amino acids. V lost 0 bases and J lost 13, with 10 bases in between.

This clonotype showed up just a few times. This chain uses TRBV5-1 with TRBJ2-3; D is possibly TRBD2 (5 bases). The CDR3 covers 17 residues. Germline V gives CDR1 SGHRS, CDR2 YFSETQ. V was trimmed by 0 bases and J by 0 bases, leaving 14 bases between them. CDR3 DNA: TGCGCCAGCAGCTTGGAGGGAAGAGGGTCTAGCACAGATACGCAGTATTTT. Encoded protein: CASSLEGRGSSTDTQYF.

The sample holds many counts of this clonotype. The V call is TRBV5-1, the J call TRBJ2-1; D is unresolved. CDR1 and CDR2 (germline): SGHRS, YFSETQ. The CDR3 extends over 16 amino acids. V gave up 1 base and J gave up 1 base, with 12 bases separating them. In DNA, the CDR3 is TGCGCCAGCAGCTTGAAAGGCCCCCTATCCTACAATGAGCAGTTCTTC. As protein: CASSLKGPLSYNEQFF.

This clonotype was detected only a few times. The CDR3 loop is CASRAGRNEKLFF. CDR3 DNA: TGTGCCAGCAGGGCAGGCAGGAATGAAAAACTGTTTTTT. V gene TRBV2 combines with J gene TRBJ1-4; D ambiguous. The CDR3 sequence is 13 residues long. Trimming took 6 bases from V and 5 from J, leaving 10 bases between them. CDR1 is SNHLY, CDR2 FYNNEI, per germline.

The chain couples TRBV4-3 to TRBJ1-2, with TRBD1 as a possible D gene (5 bases). V lost 3 bases and J 5 bases, leaving 19 bases between the germline ends. The CDR3 is made up of 16 amino acids. Germline CDR1 reads LGHNA; CDR2 reads YSLEER. The CDR3 sequence: CASSQGTGWSLYGYTF. CDR3 bases: TGCGCCAGCAGCCAGGGTACAGGCTGGAGCCTTTATGGCTACACCTTC.

This clonotype showed up just a few times. The chain recombines TRBV2 with TRBJ2-1, with 10 bases lining up with TRBD2. Germline-derived CDR1 and CDR2 are SNHLY and FYNNEI. The CDR3 totals 15 residues. J lost 6 bases, V lost 6 bases, and 8 bases had no gene match. CDR3 in DNA: TGTGCCAGCAGAAGAGCGGGGGGGATTACCAATGAGCAGTTCTTC. Protein: CASRRAGGITNEQFF.

V and J are TRBV10-3 and TRBJ1-1; D ambiguous. The germline CDR1 and CDR2 sequences are ENHRY and SYGVKD. The germline V and J ends were trimmed by 11 bases and 5 bases, with 21 bases remaining between them. This CDR3 contains 14 residues. The CDR3 is CASKAGPGRTEAFF. DNA for the CDR3: TGTGCCTCGAAGGCGGGCCCTGGGAGGACTGAAGCTTTCTTT.